The 28 T cell receptor beta chains below were found in one sample sequenced in a study of T cell responses to AZD1222 COVID-19 vaccine. Only in-frame clones appear in the TCRdb table, and some are missing; sequencing was by immunoSEQ multiplex PCR. This sample has 86,000 or so clones, with 89% found just once. This material consisted of peripheral blood, taken on day 0 of AZD1222 vaccination. The source of these receptors is an adult in good health.

The chain links TRBV7-2 to TRBJ1-2; 7 bases are a match to TRBD1. Losses at the gene ends were 4 bases for V and 4 bases for J; bases not matched to a gene: 9. CDR1 is SGHTA, CDR2 FQGNSA, per germline. The CDR3 totals 15 residues. CDR3 nucleotides: TGTGCCAGCAGCTCACTACAGGGGAAGGGCTATGGCTACACCTTC. The encoded protein is CASSSLQGKGYGYTF.

The CDR3 protein is CASSWMTGSFYEQYF. The CDR3 region has the DNA TGTGCCAGCAGCTGGATGACAGGGTCTTTCTACGAGCAGTACTTC. The rearrangement joins TRBV5-6 to TRBJ2-7; 7 nucleotides match TRBD1. The CDR3 runs 15 residues. The trim removed 3 bases at V and 3 bases at J, leaving 9 bases unmatched. The germline CDR1 and CDR2 sequences are SGHDT and YYEEEE.

The V call is TRBV18, the J call TRBJ2-2; D is perhaps TRBD1 (6 bases). This CDR3 contains 15 residues. Trimming stripped 4 bases from V and 0 bases from J, with 9 bases between. Per germline, CDR1 KGHSH and CDR2 LQKENI. The CDR3 DNA reads as TGTGCCAGCTCACGGGGACAATCGAACACCGGGGAGCTGTTTTTT. Protein sequence: CASSRGQSNTGELFF.

On this clone itself: Other DNA sequences within the sample encode an identical CDR3. The chain joins TRBV20-1 to TRBJ2-7; D possibly uses TRBD1 or TRBD2 (6 bases each). The V end lost 6 bases, the J end lost 6 bases, and 12 bases lay between the germline ends. Germline V gives CDR1 DFQATT, CDR2 SNEGSKA (reference sequence). The CDR3 is 11 amino acids. This chain's CDR3 is CSATGGGEQYF. Here the CDR3 DNA reads TGCAGTGCAACCGGAGGGGGCGAGCAGTACTTC.

The chain employs TRBV12-2 and TRBJ2-7; the D call in the table, TRBD2, was not verified against the DNA. TRBV12-2 is flagged as a pseudogene. The CDR3 is 16 amino acids. The CDR3: CASRLVEGGYSYEQYF. CDR3 sequence (DNA): TGTGCAAGTCGCTTAGTAGAGGGAGGGTACTCCTACGAGCAGTACTTC.

The V call is TRBV7-6, the J call TRBJ2-7, with 7 bases matching TRBD2. CDR3 length: 15 residues. Germline CDR1 is SGHVS and CDR2 is FNYEAQ. J was trimmed by 2 bases and V by 5 bases; bases with no gene match: 9. The CDR3 bases are TGTGCCAGCAGCCTTGGAGCGGGACCCACCTACGAGCAGTACTTC. Translation: CASSLGAGPTYEQYF.

V and J are TRBV16 and TRBJ1-1; maybe TRBD1 (6 bases). V lost 4 bases, J lost 5 bases, and 11 bases lay in between. The germline V gene has CDR1 KGHSY and CDR2 FQNENV. The length of the CDR3 is 13 residues. The DNA of the CDR3 is TGTGCCAGCAGCCTCGGGACAAGAACTGAAGCTTTCTTT. Translating it yields CASSLGTRTEAFF. The whole variable domain, remainder taken from reference TRBV16 and TRBJ1-1, is GEEVAQTPKHLVRGEGQKAKLYCAPIKGHSYVFWYQQVLKNEFKFLISFQNENVFDETGMPKERFSAKCLPNSPCSLEIQATKLEDSAVYFCASSLGTRTEAFFGQGTRLTVV.

The chain couples TRBV11-2 to TRBJ1-2, with D perhaps TRBD1 (5 bases). V dropped 5 bases and J dropped 8 bases, with 15 bases sitting between them. The CDR3 is made up of 13 amino acids. From germline, CDR1 is SGHAT and CDR2 FQNNGV. CDR3 protein: CASSLSVRGGYTF. The CDR3 DNA is TGTGCCAGCAGCCTGTCGGTCCGGGGGGGCTACACCTTC.

The chain combines TRBV19 with TRBJ1-5; maybe TRBD1 (6 bases). V was pared by 5 bases and J by 3 bases, with 11 bases between. The CDR3 covers 14 residues. CDR1 is LNHDA, CDR2 SQIVND, per germline (reference sequence). The CDR3 here is CASSADRINQPQHF. Here the CDR3 DNA reads TGTGCCAGTAGTGCGGACAGAATCAATCAGCCCCAGCATTTT.

This chain joins TRBV28 and TRBJ2-7, with D perhaps given as TRBD1 or TRBD2 (5 bases each). Looked up from germline, CDR1 is MDHEN and CDR2 is SYDVKM. V was pared by 10 bases and J by 2 bases, with 12 bases between. The length of the CDR3 is 12 residues. The CDR3 sequence: CATSGLTYEQYF. The CDR3 DNA reads TGTGCCACCTCGGGGCTGACCTACGAGCAGTACTTC.

DNA for the CDR3: TGTGCCATCAGCGGGTCGCTTGGACTAGCGGGGGGAAAACAAGAGACCCAGTACTTC. Translation: CAISGSLGLAGGKQETQYF. The rearrangement links TRBV10-3 to TRBJ2-5; TRBD2 matches at 14 bases. After removal of 6 bases from V and 2 bases from J, the junction contained 14 bases not matched to a gene. This CDR3 has 19 amino acids. From germline, CDR1 is ENHRY and CDR2 SYGVKD.

This sequence joins TRBV10-2 and TRBJ2-2, with TRBD1 identical over 8 bases. This CDR3 is built from 15 residues. V gave up 4 bases and J gave up 6 bases; unmatched junction bases: 7. Germline assignment: CDR1 WSHSY and CDR2 SAAADI. The CDR3 sequence: CASSGTGTGAGELFF. The CDR3 coding sequence is TGCGCCAGCAGTGGAACCGGGACAGGAGCCGGGGAGCTGTTTTTT.

V is TRBV7-2 and J is TRBJ2-6; tentative D call: TRBD1 (5 bases). Germline V gene sequence: CDR1 SGHTA, CDR2 FQGNSA. Trimming pared 4 bases from V and 4 bases from J, leaving 11 bases between. The CDR3 length is 15 residues. The CDR3 coding sequence is TGTGCCAGCAGCTACGCAGGGCCCGGGGCCAACGTCCTGACTTTC. Translation: CASSYAGPGANVLTF.

The chain carries TRBV7-9 and TRBJ1-2; 8 bases fit TRBD1. The ends lost 3 bases at V and 8 bases at J; junction bases unmatched: 2. Germline V lookup: CDR1 SEHNR, CDR2 FQNEAQ (reference sequence). The CDR3 length is 12 residues. The CDR3 sequence: CASSFQGAGYTF. The CDR3 DNA reads as TGTGCCAGCAGCTTCCAGGGGGCCGGCTACACCTTC.

This clone appeared a single time. The chain has TRBV5-1 and TRBJ1-4, with no clear D. The V end lost 0 bases, the J end lost 1 base, and 10 bases lay between the germline ends. The length of the CDR3 is 16 residues. Germline V CDR1 and CDR2: SGHRS, YFSETQ. CDR3 sequence: CASSLDPEVTNEKLFF. In nucleotides, the CDR3 is TGCGCCAGCAGCTTGGACCCGGAGGTAACTAATGAAAAACTGTTTTTT.

This clone was observed a handful of times. The genes are TRBV2 and TRBJ1-5; D not certain. Germline-derived CDR1 and CDR2 are SNHLY and FYNNEI. Trimming removed 7 bases from V and 0 bases from J, with 7 bases in between. CDR3 length equals 13 residues. CDR3 coding DNA: TGTGCCAGCACTGGTAATAGCAATCAGCCCCAGCATTTT. This translates into CASTGNSNQPQHF.

The rearrangement links TRBV29-1 to TRBJ2-3; no firm D call. CDR3 length equals 14 residues. The germline V gene has CDR1 SQVTM and CDR2 ANQGSEA. The germline V and J ends were trimmed by 3 bases and 1 base, with 11 bases remaining between them. The CDR3 here is CSVDMPQGTDTQYF. The CDR3 DNA sequence: TGCAGCGTTGATATGCCACAAGGCACAGATACGCAGTATTTT.

The chain uses TRBV30 and TRBJ1-5; tentatively, D is TRBD1 (6 bases). The CDR3 sequence is 13 residues long. V was cut by 5 bases and J by 3 bases, with 11 bases left in between. Germline V gene data show CDR1 as GTSNPN and CDR2 as SVGIG (reference sequence). The CDR3 is CAWSQGNNQPQHF. DNA of the CDR3: TGTGCCTGGTCACAGGGAAACAATCAGCCCCAGCATTTT.

J is TRBJ2-2 and V is TRBV29-1, with 11 bases that match TRBD2. Germline V CDR1 and CDR2: SQVTM, ANQGSEA. V dropped 6 bases and J dropped 6; count of bases not matched to a gene: 3. The CDR3 loop spans 13 amino acids. CDR3 DNA sequence: TGCAGCGTCACTAGCGGGAGTGCCGGGGAGCTGTTTTTT. As protein: CSVTSGSAGELFF.

The chain carries TRBV5-6 and TRBJ1-2; D remains ambiguous. CDR1 is SGHDT, CDR2 YYEEEE, per germline. The CDR3 extends over 11 amino acids. The V gene lost 0 bases and the J gene lost 10 bases, with 7 bases spanning the gap. CDR3 sequence: CASSLAALYTF. The CDR3 bases are TGTGCCAGCAGCTTGGCCGCACTCTACACCTTC.

The CDR3 sequence is CASSERGSGSSYNEQFF. The CDR3 bases are TGTGCCAGCAGTGAAAGGGGTAGCGGGAGTTCCTACAATGAGCAGTTCTTC. The chain links TRBV2 to TRBJ2-1; 9 bases map to TRBD2. Trimming took 2 bases from V and 1 from J; bases not matched to a gene: 6. Germline CDR1 is SNHLY and CDR2 is FYNNEI. The CDR3 runs 17 residues.

The rearrangement joins TRBV6-5 to TRBJ1-3; TRBD1 agrees at 7 bases. Germline V gene sequence: CDR1 MNHEY, CDR2 SVGAGI. The ends lost 0 bases at V and 8 bases at J; junction bases unmatched: 10. The CDR3 is 16 residues long. The CDR3 region has the DNA TGTGCCAGCAGTTACTCCCAAAGCAGGGGGAGGGACACCATATATTTT. Its translation: CASSYSQSRGRDTIYF.

Note on this clone: At one end, the junction sequence differs from germline, possibly due to a read error. The chain combines TRBV7-9 with TRBJ2-5, with 7 bases that match TRBD2. Germline values: CDR1 SEHNR, CDR2 FQNEAQ (reference sequence). This CDR3 has 14 residues. CDR3 nucleotide sequence: TGTGCCAGCAGCTTTTCGCTAGCGGAAGAGACCCGGTACTTC. It yields the protein CASSFSLAEETRYF.

The chain links TRBV7-8 to TRBJ1-4, with a weak D call TRBD1 (5 bases). Germline-derived CDR1 and CDR2 are SGHVS and FQNEAQ. Trimming took off 1 base at V and 5 bases at J, with 14 bases between the two ends. The CDR3 runs to 16 residues. CDR3 bases: TGTGCCAGCAGCTTAGGACGGACGGGGGACAATGAAAAACTGTTTTTT. This codes for CASSLGRTGDNEKLFF.

In nucleotides, the CDR3 is TGTGCCAGCAGCCAAGATCGGGACAGCGGGATCTCTGGAAACACCATATATTTT. The encoded protein is CASSQDRDSGISGNTIYF. V is TRBV4-2 and J is TRBJ1-3; 7 nucleotides align to TRBD1. J gave up 0 bases and V 0 bases, and 8 bases lay outside the gene matches. This CDR3 is built from 18 residues. Germline lookup yields CDR1 LGHNA and CDR2 YNFKEQ.

This chain links TRBV18 with TRBJ2-1; TRBD2 matches at 8 bases. Germline trimming cut 3 bases from V and 5 bases from J; bases unmatched to any gene: 3. Germline CDR1 reads KGHSH; CDR2 reads LQKENI. The CDR3 loop spans 14 amino acids. The DNA for the CDR3 is TGTGCCAGCTCACCCAGCGGGGGAGACAATGAGCAGTTCTTC. Protein product: CASSPSGGDNEQFF.

This chain joins TRBV9 and TRBJ1-2; D might be TRBD1 (6 bases). Per the germline V gene, CDR1 is SGDLS and CDR2 is YYNGEE. V was cut by 0 bases and J by 2 bases, with 8 bases left in between. CDR3 length: 14 residues. In nucleotides, the CDR3 is TGTGCCAGCAGCGTAGATACAGGGAACTATGGCTACACCTTC. Its translation: CASSVDTGNYGYTF. Combining the CDR3 with reference TRBV9 and TRBJ1-2 gives the whole variable domain DSGVTQTPKHLITATGQRVTLRCSPRSGDLSVYWYQQSLDQGLQFLIQYYNGEERAKGNILERFSAQQFPDLHSELNLSSLELGDSALYFCASSVDTGNYGYTFGSGTRLTVV.

The chain joins TRBV3-1 (or the pseudogene TRBV3-2) to TRBJ2-3; TRBD2 aligns across 14 bases. The CDR3 totals 16 residues. CDR1 LGHDT and CDR2 YNNKEL come from the germline V gene (reference sequence). V lost 4 bases and J lost 4; bases outside the gene matches: 4. The CDR3: CASSRTSGGIADTQYF. The DNA of the CDR3 is TGTGCCAGCAGCCGGACTAGCGGGGGGATCGCAGATACGCAGTATTTT.